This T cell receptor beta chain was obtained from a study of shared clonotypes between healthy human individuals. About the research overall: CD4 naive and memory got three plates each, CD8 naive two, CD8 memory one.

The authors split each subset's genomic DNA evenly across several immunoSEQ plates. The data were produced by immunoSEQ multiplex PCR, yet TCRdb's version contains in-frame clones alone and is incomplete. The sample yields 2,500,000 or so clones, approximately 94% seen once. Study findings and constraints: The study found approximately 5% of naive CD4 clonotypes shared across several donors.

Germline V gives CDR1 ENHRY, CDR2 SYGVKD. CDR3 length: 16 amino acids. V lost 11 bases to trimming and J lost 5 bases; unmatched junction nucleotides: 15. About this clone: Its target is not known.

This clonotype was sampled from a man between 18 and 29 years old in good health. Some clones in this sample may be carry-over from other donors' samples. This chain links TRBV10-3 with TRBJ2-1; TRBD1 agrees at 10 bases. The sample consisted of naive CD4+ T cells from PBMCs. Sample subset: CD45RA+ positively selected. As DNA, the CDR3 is TGTGCCGTACTTGGGGCTGCGGGACAGGGGAACAATGAGCAGTTCTTC. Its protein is CAVLGAAGQGNNEQFF.